This TCR beta chain appears in the sequencing data of a study of cytomegalovirus exposure and HLA in healthy donors. From germline, CDR1 is SGHRS and CDR2 YFSETQ. The CDR3 is 14 amino acids. Unmatched junction bases numbered 6, after V lost 4 bases and J lost 2 bases. PCR primers comprised 60 Vbeta and 13 Jbeta primers. The table came from immunoSEQ multiplex PCR; TCRdb's copy has only in-frame clones and leaves some out. The sample holds about 200,000 clones, 75% to 90% seen once. The chain has TRBV5-1 and TRBJ2-7; 7 positions match TRBD1. The clonotype was recovered from a woman aged 25 to 45 in good health and CMV-seronegative. The sample was PBMCs. Here the CDR3 DNA reads TGCGCCAGCAGCCCCCGGACAGGTACCTACGAGCAGTACTTC. It encodes CASSPRTGTYEQYF.